The text below deals with one T cell receptor (beta chain). What it binds is unknown. This entry belongs to a study of vaccination effects on CD4 cells after COVID-19. After expansion with viral peptide pools in the ViraFEST assay, antigen-specific CD4+ T cells were sequenced. The authors isolated CD4+ T cells after more than eight days of culture. Of the BNT162b2 and mRNA-1273 vaccines, participants received two doses of one or the other. The table came from immunoSEQ multiplex PCR; TCRdb's copy has only in-frame clones and leaves some out. The table has 20,000 to 30,000 clones, approximately 69% seen once. This specimen was CD4+ T cells from PBMCs cultured with SARS-CoV-2 spike peptides, taken after COVID-19 vaccination. The TCR sequence derives from a human donor who received a COVID-19 vaccine.

The CDR3 nucleotides are TGCAGCGGATGCTGGGAGGTGAACACTGAAGCTTTCTTT. Residues: CSGCWEVNTEAFF. The genes are TRBV29-1 and TRBJ1-1, with unresolved D. This CDR3 spans 13 amino acids. Germline CDR1 and CDR2: SQVTM and ANQGSEA. The germline V and J ends were trimmed by 7 bases and 0 bases, with 12 bases remaining between them.